This passage covers 10 T cell receptor beta chains from one sample sequenced in a study of STAT3 mutations in large granular lymphocyte leukemia. No antigen has been identified for these receptors. Generated by immunoSEQ multiplex PCR, the TCRdb table keeps only in-frame clones and is missing some. The top ten hold approximately 12% of the sample, which has tens of thousands of clones, around 86% seen once. Study findings and constraints: Every T-LGLL patient had at least one immunodominant TCRbeta clonotype.

The sample was peripheral blood mononuclear cells. Receptors were obtained from a man in his sixties with T-cell large granular lymphocyte leukemia. Some clones in this sample may be carry-over from other donors' samples.

This sequence joins TRBV1 and TRBJ1-5. TRBV1 corresponds to a pseudogene. The CDR3 totals 13 residues. This CDR3 reads CTSSQDRGAPQHF. The CDR3 DNA reads as TGCACCAGCAGCCAAGATCGGGGTGCGCCCCAGCATTTT.

This chain uses TRBV9 with TRBJ2-7; D assignment may be TRBD1 or TRBD2 (6 bases each). From germline, CDR1 is SGDLS and CDR2 YYNGEE. CDR3 length: 15 amino acids. V was trimmed by 0 bases and J by 3 bases, leaving 13 bases between them. The CDR3 DNA reads as TGTGCCAGCAGCGTAGTTCCAGGGGAGGACTACGAGCAGTACTTC. The encoded protein is CASSVVPGEDYEQYF.

By sample fraction, this clone is medium-sized (0.01 to 0.1%). The rearrangement joins TRBV28 to TRBJ2-3, with 15 bases identical to TRBD2. The ends lost 8 bases at V and 6 bases at J; junction bases unmatched: 6. The CDR3 sequence is 15 residues long. From germline, CDR1 is MDHEN and CDR2 SYDVKM. The CDR3 reads CASWTSGRALDTQYF. The CDR3 DNA follows: TGTGCCAGCTGGACTAGCGGGAGGGCCCTGGATACGCAGTATTTT.

The chain has TRBV7-9 and TRBJ2-7; D is tentatively TRBD1 or TRBD2 (7 bases each). Germline CDR1 reads SEHNR; CDR2 reads FQNEAQ (reference sequence). This CDR3 region has 16 residues. V lost 5 bases to trimming and J lost 0 bases, with 17 bases between them. CDR3 in amino acids: CASSPAGGGSSYEQYF. CDR3 in DNA: TGTGCCAGCAGCCCAGCAGGGGGAGGGAGCTCCTACGAGCAGTACTTC.

The chain couples TRBV5-1 to TRBJ2-7, with 12 bases identical to TRBD2. This CDR3 spans 15 amino acids. In germline, CDR1 is SGHRS, CDR2 YFSETQ. After removal of 4 bases from V and 0 bases from J, the junction contained 2 bases not matched to a gene. The CDR3 sequence: CASSLLAGGSYEQYF. The CDR3 DNA sequence: TGCGCCAGCAGCCTACTAGCGGGGGGCTCCTACGAGCAGTACTTC.

The V call is TRBV30, the J call TRBJ1-4; 7 nucleotides agree with TRBD1. V lost 4 bases and J lost 3; bases outside the gene matches: 2. In germline, CDR1 is GTSNPN, CDR2 SVGIG (reference sequence). This CDR3 is 13 amino acids long. CDR3 coding DNA: TGTGCCTGGACGGGACAGCCTAATGAAAAACTGTTTTTT. Encoded protein: CAWTGQPNEKLFF.

V gene TRBV18 combines with J gene TRBJ2-7; 7 bases are shared with TRBD2. Germline CDR1 reads KGHSH; CDR2 reads LQKENI. V was clipped by 6 bases and J by 3 bases; unmatched bases: 5. The CDR3 spans 13 residues. The chain's CDR3 is CASSGWEGYEQYF. Here the CDR3 DNA reads TGTGCCAGCTCGGGGTGGGAGGGCTACGAGCAGTACTTC.

The rearrangement links TRBV29-1 to TRBJ2-1; TRBD2 might be the D (6 bases). The CDR3 spans 15 residues. CDR1 SQVTM and CDR2 ANQGSEA come from the germline V gene. Trimming shortened V by 4 bases and J by 2 bases, and 15 bases separated the two germline ends. The CDR3 DNA reads TGCAGCGTTGCTTTTGGCGCGGGACCCTACAATGAGCAGTTCTTC. Encoded protein: CSVAFGAGPYNEQFF.

The chain recombines TRBV28 with TRBJ2-1; 7 nucleotides match TRBD2. The CDR3 covers 16 residues. The trim removed 4 bases at V and 2 bases at J, leaving 8 bases unmatched. Germline V gives CDR1 MDHEN, CDR2 SYDVKM. CDR3 protein: CASSSHAGEAYNEQFF. The DNA for the CDR3 is TGTGCCAGCAGTTCCCATGCGGGAGAGGCCTACAATGAGCAGTTCTTC.

V is TRBV6-1 and J is TRBJ1-6; D is unresolved. CDR3 size: 15 residues. V lost 0 bases and J 8 bases, leaving 11 bases between the germline ends. Per the germline V gene, CDR1 is MNHNS and CDR2 is SASEGT. The CDR3 DNA sequence: TGTGCCAGCAGTGAAGCATGGTCAGCGGATTCACCCCTCCACTTT. It yields the protein CASSEAWSADSPLHF.